This TCR beta chain came from a study of OX40 agonist ivuxolimab in advanced cancers. Some clones are missing from TCRdb's copy, which holds only in-frame ones; the method was immunoSEQ multiplex PCR. The sample contains some 50,000 clones, about 86% of which appear only once. Germline V gene sequence: CDR1 GTSNPN, CDR2 SVGIG (reference sequence). After removal of 3 bases from V and 7 bases from J, the junction contained 9 bases not matched to a gene. The CDR3 totals 15 residues. The clonotype was recovered from an adult with an advanced solid tumor such as melanoma, head and neck, liver or kidney cancer. Sequences were derived from CD4+ or CD8+ T cells sorted from blood, sampled in a trial of the OX40 agonist ivuxolimab. The chain has TRBV30 and TRBJ2-1; 10 nucleotides line up with TRBD2. Written as DNA, the CDR3 is TGTGCCTGGAGGGCACTAGCGGGGTTGGGGAATGAGCAGTTCTTC. Protein: CAWRALAGLGNEQFF.